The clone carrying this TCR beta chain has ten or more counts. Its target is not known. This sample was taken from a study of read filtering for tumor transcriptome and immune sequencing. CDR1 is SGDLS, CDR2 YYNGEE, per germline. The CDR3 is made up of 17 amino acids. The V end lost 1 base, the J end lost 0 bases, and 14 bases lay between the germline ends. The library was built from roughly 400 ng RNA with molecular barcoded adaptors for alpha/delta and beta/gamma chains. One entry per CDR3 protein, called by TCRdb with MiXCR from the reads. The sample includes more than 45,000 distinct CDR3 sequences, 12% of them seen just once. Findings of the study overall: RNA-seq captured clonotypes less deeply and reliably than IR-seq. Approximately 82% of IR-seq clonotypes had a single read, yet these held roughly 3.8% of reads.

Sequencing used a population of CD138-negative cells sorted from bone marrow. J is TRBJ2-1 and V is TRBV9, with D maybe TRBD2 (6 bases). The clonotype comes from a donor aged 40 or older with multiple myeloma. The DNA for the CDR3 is TGTGCCAGCAGCGTACCCGGGGGTACCAGCTCCTACAATGAGCAGTTCTTC. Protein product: CASSVPGGTSSYNEQFF. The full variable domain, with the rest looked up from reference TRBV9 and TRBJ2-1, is DSGVTQTPKHLITATGQRVTLRCSPRSGDLSVYWYQQSLDQGLQFLIQYYNGEERAKGNILERFSAQQFPDLHSELNLSSLELGDSALYFCASSVPGGTSSYNEQFFGPGTRLTVL.